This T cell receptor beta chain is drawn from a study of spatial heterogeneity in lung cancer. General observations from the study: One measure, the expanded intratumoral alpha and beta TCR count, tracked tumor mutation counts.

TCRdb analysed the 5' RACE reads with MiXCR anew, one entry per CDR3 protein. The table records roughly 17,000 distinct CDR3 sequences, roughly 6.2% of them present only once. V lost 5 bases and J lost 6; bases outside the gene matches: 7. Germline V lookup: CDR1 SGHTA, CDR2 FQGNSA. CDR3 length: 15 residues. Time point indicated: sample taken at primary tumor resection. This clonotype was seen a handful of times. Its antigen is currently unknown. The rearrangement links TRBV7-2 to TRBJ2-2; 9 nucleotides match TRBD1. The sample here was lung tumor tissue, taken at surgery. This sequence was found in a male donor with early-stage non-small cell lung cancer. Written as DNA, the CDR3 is TGTGCCAGCAGCCACGGACAGGGGACGTCCGGGGAGCTGTTTTTT. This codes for CASSHGQGTSGELFF.